The next 22 T cell receptor beta chains were all read from a single sample in a study of blood T cells in healthy people across ages. It was with a sample-barcoded 5' primer and a J-beta primer mix that a second PCR of roughly 6 to 12 cycles was run. TCRdb re-called the 5' RACE reads with MiXCR, one entry per CDR3 protein. The table includes roughly 2 million distinct CDR3 sequences, around half detected once. Sequencing input: blood. The receptors originated from a woman in her thirties or forties in good health.

The chain combines TRBV9 with TRBJ1-2, with TRBD1 as a possible D gene (6 bases). CDR3 size: 15 residues. Between the trimmed V and J ends, which lost 1 base and 4 bases, there was a span of 14 bases. From germline, CDR1 is SGDLS and CDR2 YYNGEE. CDR3 protein: CASSVYTGWGYGYTF. As DNA, the CDR3 is TGTGCCAGCAGCGTATACACAGGGTGGGGCTATGGCTACACCTTC.

The chain employs TRBV28 and TRBJ2-5, with 9 nucleotides matching TRBD1. Germline V gives CDR1 MDHEN, CDR2 SYDVKM. With V trimmed by 5 bases and J by 4 bases, 8 bases remained unmatched. This CDR3 is built from 15 residues. The CDR3 nucleotides are TGTGCCAGCAGTAGGACAGGGGCCGCGGGAGAGACCCAGTACTTC. Its protein product is CASSRTGAAGETQYF.

The J gene is TRBJ1-2, the V gene TRBV7-9; D gene ambiguous. Germline lookup yields CDR1 SEHNR and CDR2 FQNEAQ (reference sequence). Trimming removed 2 bases from V and 5 bases from J, with 24 bases in between. The CDR3 runs 18 residues. As DNA, the CDR3 is TGTGCCAGCAGCTTAAAATCGGGCGGTTTCCGTGATACATATGGCTACACCTTC. This encodes CASSLKSGGFRDTYGYTF.

This clonotype was observed a handful of times. V is TRBV2 and J is TRBJ2-5, with D perhaps matching TRBD1 (6 bases). This CDR3 comprises 13 residues. The V end was cut by 3 bases, the J end by 5 bases, with 10 bases between. The germline gives CDR1 SNHLY, CDR2 FYNNEI. The CDR3 DNA is TGTGCCAGCAGTGAGGGGGCGCGGGAGACCCAGTACTTC. Its protein product is CASSEGARETQYF.

J is TRBJ2-5 and V is TRBV20-1; D unclear. There are 14 residues in the CDR3. Germline V gene sequence: CDR1 DFQATT, CDR2 SNEGSKA (reference sequence). The germline V and J ends were trimmed by 3 bases and 5 bases, with 16 bases remaining between them. CDR3 in amino acids: CSASPVGSRETQYF. In DNA, the CDR3 is TGCAGTGCTAGCCCCGTCGGGTCACGGGAGACCCAGTACTTC.

This clonotype was recorded a few times. This chain joins TRBV6-6 and TRBJ2-6, with D hard to call. Trimming stripped 5 bases from V and 2 bases from J, with 10 bases between. This CDR3 is built from 15 residues. Germline V gene lookup returns CDR1 MNHNY and CDR2 SVGAGI (reference sequence). CDR3 sequence: CASSARVTGANVLTF. CDR3 bases: TGTGCCAGCAGTGCAAGGGTGACTGGGGCCAACGTCCTGACTTTC.

This clonotype showed up just a few times. The chain combines TRBV4-2 with TRBJ1-5, with 9 bases matching TRBD1. Trimming removed 3 bases from V and 4 bases from J; junction bases left unmatched: 4. The CDR3 spans 15 residues. Germline V lookup: CDR1 LGHNA, CDR2 YNFKEQ. The CDR3 sequence is CASSHDGTGNQPQHF. For the CDR3, the DNA is TGTGCCAGCAGCCACGACGGGACAGGGAATCAGCCCCAGCATTTT.

V usage is TRBV20-1 and J usage is TRBJ1-2; D might be TRBD1 (5 bases). Germline-derived CDR1 and CDR2 are DFQATT and SNEGSKA (reference sequence). The CDR3 is 17 amino acids. Trimming pared 2 bases from V and 5 bases from J, leaving 24 bases between. For the CDR3, the DNA is TGCAGTGCTAGACCCCTCGCGACCAGGGAGAAGCTTTATGGCTACACCTTC. Amino acids: CSARPLATREKLYGYTF.

This rearrangement joins TRBV6-5 to TRBJ2-5; 10 nucleotides agree with TRBD2. The CDR3 is made up of 16 amino acids. J gave up 4 bases and V 2 bases, and 7 bases lay outside the gene matches. Germline V lookup: CDR1 MNHEY, CDR2 SVGAGI. The CDR3 protein is CASSYGLAGEGETQYF. DNA for the CDR3: TGTGCCAGCAGTTACGGCCTAGCGGGGGAAGGAGAGACCCAGTACTTC.

This clonotype was seen a few times. The chain is built from TRBV4-3 and TRBJ1-2; 9 nucleotides line up with TRBD1. Germline CDR1 LGHNA, CDR2 YSLEER. V trimming: 0 bases; J trimming: 7 bases; junction bases outside the gene matches: 9. The CDR3 totals 16 residues. The CDR3 reads CASSQDTGGRIGGYTF. The CDR3 DNA is TGCGCCAGCAGCCAAGATACAGGGGGCCGGATCGGTGGCTACACCTTC.

The chain combines TRBV5-1 with TRBJ2-5, with 8 bases fitting TRBD2. This CDR3 is built from 15 residues. V gave up 4 bases and J gave up 2 bases; unmatched junction bases: 7. Germline V lookup: CDR1 SGHRS, CDR2 YFSETQ. The CDR3 DNA reads as TGCGCCAGCAGCAACCCCGGGGGGGCTCAAGAGACCCAGTACTTC. Its protein product is CASSNPGGAQETQYF.

This clonotype was picked up a small number of times. This chain joins TRBV5-1 and TRBJ2-5; D may match TRBD1 or TRBD2 (5 bases each). Trimming took 4 bases from V and 0 from J, leaving 13 bases between them. The germline gives CDR1 SGHRS, CDR2 YFSETQ. This CDR3 comprises 15 residues. CDR3 loop: CASSAGTEYQETQYF. In DNA, the CDR3 is TGCGCCAGCAGCGCCGGGACGGAATACCAAGAGACCCAGTACTTC.

J is TRBJ1-2 and V is TRBV7-2; D uncertain. CDR3 length: 14 amino acids. The germline CDR1 and CDR2 sequences are SGHTA and FQGNSA. V was clipped by 1 base and J by 6 bases, with 12 bases between them. CDR3 coding DNA: TGTGCCAGCAGCTTAGTCGTTGACGCGAATGGCTACACCTTC. Translation gives CASSLVVDANGYTF.

This chain uses TRBV12-3 or TRBV12-4 with TRBJ1-2; the D is unclear. V lost 1 base and J lost 10, with 13 bases in between. CDR3 size: 13 residues. The chain's CDR3 is CASSLGMVSDYTF. In DNA form, the CDR3 reads TGTGCCAGCAGTTTAGGAATGGTTTCCGACTACACCTTC.

This rearrangement joins TRBV5-1 to TRBJ2-5; D gene ambiguous. The CDR3 totals 15 residues. Trimming cost V 4 bases and J 2 bases, with 15 bases left between them. Germline V gene data show CDR1 as SGHRS and CDR2 as YFSETQ. In DNA form, the CDR3 reads TGCGCCAGCAGCCCCAATGTCGGGCAGCAAGAGACCCAGTACTTC. Its translation is CASSPNVGQQETQYF.

This clonotype was seen more than once but under ten times. This chain joins TRBV15 and TRBJ2-7; TRBD2 agrees at 7 bases. Near its end, the DNA agrees better with TRBJ2-5, so the J call may be wrong. This CDR3 comprises 16 residues. Germline V gene lookup returns CDR1 LNHNV and CDR2 YYDKDF (reference sequence). CDR3 sequence: CATSNPWATSSETQYF. Written as DNA, the CDR3 is TGTGCCACCAGCAACCCATGGGCGACTAGCTCAGAGACCCAGTACTTC.

The table lists this clonotype with a few counts. The chain has TRBV20-1 and TRBJ2-3, with D unresolved. The CDR3 runs to 15 residues. Germline CDR1 is DFQATT and CDR2 is SNEGSKA (reference sequence). Trimming removed 3 bases from V and 0 bases from J, with 13 bases in between. The CDR3, as DNA: TGCAGTGCTAGCTCCCCAGAAACTAGCACAGATACGCAGTATTTT. Translation: CSASSPETSTDTQYF.

This clonotype has only a few counts. The chain couples TRBV24-1 to TRBJ2-3; D is uncertain. The germline V gene has CDR1 KGHDR and CDR2 SFDVKD. V was pared by 1 base and J by 2 bases, with 12 bases between. CDR3 length equals 16 residues. In DNA form, the CDR3 reads TGTGCCACCAGTGATTTTTCTAGAGAACTCACAGATACGCAGTATTTT. Protein: CATSDFSRELTDTQYF.

This chain links TRBV20-1 with TRBJ2-7; the match to TRBD1 covers 9 bases. Per the germline V gene, CDR1 is DFQATT and CDR2 is SNEGSKA (reference sequence). With 6 bases clipped from V and 0 bases from J, the junction kept 9 bases outside the gene matches. The CDR3 spans 15 residues. The CDR3 bases are TGCAGTGCGCCTCCGGGACAGGGTAGCTCCTACGAGCAGTACTTC. This codes for CSAPPGQGSSYEQYF.

V gene TRBV24-1 combines with J gene TRBJ1-5; TRBD1 is a possible D gene (6 bases). Germline CDR1 and CDR2: KGHDR and SFDVKD. V was pared by 3 bases and J by 8 bases, with 16 bases between. The CDR3 has 15 amino acids. The CDR3 here is CATSDNRAMKEPQHF. CDR3 in DNA: TGTGCCACCAGTGATAACAGGGCGATGAAGGAGCCCCAGCATTTT.

This clonotype came up a few times. This sequence joins TRBV20-1 and TRBJ1-2; the D gene is possibly TRBD1 (5 bases). Germline loops: CDR1 DFQATT, CDR2 SNEGSKA (reference sequence). Trimming shortened V by 8 bases and J by 0 bases, and 16 bases separated the two germline ends. This CDR3 has 14 amino acids. The CDR3 reads CSLLDSYSNYGYTF. CDR3 nucleotide sequence: TGCAGTCTCCTAGACAGTTACTCTAACTATGGCTACACCTTC.

This clonotype came up once. A much larger clone is a single base away; this may be a read error. The chain uses TRBV7-2 and TRBJ2-5; no clear D gene. The J call is uncertain, as TRBJ2-7 better fits the DNA end. Germline CDR1 SGHTA, CDR2 FQGNSA. The CDR3 sequence is 17 residues long. The CDR3: CASSLVAREWQSYEQYF. CDR3 DNA: TGTGCCAGCAGCTTAGTAGCCCGAGAGTGGCAGTCCTACGAGCAGTACTTC.